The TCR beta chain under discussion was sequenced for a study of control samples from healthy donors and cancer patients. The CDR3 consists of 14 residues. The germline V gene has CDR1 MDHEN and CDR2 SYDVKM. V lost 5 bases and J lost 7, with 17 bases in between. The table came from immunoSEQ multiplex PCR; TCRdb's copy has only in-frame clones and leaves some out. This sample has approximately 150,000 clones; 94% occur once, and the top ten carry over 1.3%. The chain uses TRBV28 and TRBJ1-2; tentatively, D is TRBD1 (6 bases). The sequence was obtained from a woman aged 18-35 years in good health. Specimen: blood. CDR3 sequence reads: CASSSSGHEGGYTF. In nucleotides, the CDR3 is TGTGCCAGCAGTAGCTCGGGACACGAGGGTGGCTACACCTTC.